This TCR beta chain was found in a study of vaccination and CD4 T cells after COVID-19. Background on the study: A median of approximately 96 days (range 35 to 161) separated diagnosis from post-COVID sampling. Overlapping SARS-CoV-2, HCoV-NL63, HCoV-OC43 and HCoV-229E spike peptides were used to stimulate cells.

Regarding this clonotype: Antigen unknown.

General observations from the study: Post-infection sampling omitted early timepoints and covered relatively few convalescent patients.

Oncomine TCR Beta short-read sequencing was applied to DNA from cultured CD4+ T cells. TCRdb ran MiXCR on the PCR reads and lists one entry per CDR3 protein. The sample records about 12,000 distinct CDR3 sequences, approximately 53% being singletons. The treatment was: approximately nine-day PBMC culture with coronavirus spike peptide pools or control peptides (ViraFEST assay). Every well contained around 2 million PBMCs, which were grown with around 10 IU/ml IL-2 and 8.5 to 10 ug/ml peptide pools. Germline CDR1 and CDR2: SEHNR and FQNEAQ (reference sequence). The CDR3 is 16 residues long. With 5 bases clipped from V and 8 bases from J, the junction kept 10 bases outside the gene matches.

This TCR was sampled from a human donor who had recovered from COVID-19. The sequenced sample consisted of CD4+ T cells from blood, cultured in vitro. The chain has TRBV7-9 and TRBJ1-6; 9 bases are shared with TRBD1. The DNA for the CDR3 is TGTGCCAGCAGCATCCTGACAGGGGGGATGGATTCACCCCTCCACTTT. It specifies CASSILTGGMDSPLHF.